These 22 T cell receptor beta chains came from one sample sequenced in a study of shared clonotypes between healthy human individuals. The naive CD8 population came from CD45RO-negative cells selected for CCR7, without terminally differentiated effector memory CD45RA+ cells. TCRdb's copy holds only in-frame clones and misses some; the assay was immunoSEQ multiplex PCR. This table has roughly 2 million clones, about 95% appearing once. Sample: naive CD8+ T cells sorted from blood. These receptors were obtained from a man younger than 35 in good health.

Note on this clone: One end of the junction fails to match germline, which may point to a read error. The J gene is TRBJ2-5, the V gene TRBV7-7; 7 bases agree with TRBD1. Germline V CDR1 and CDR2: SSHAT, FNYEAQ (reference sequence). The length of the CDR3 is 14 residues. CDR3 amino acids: CASSLEQGQETQYF. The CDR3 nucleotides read TGTGCTAGCAGCTTAGAACAGGGGCAAGAGACCCAGTACTTC.

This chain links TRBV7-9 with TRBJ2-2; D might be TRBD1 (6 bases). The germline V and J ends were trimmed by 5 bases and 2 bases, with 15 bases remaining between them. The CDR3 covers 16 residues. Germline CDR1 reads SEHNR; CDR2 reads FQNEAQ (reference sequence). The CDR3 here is CASSRFDRTNTGELFF. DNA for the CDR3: TGTGCCAGCAGCCGCTTCGACAGGACCAACACCGGGGAGCTGTTTTTT.

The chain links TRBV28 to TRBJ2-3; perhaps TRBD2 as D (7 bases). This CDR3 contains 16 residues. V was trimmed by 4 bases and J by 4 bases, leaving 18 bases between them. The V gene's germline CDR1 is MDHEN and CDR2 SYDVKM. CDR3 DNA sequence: TGTGCCAGCAGTTCCCGGGGGGCGGATGAACCAGATACGCAGTATTTT. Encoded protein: CASSSRGADEPDTQYF.

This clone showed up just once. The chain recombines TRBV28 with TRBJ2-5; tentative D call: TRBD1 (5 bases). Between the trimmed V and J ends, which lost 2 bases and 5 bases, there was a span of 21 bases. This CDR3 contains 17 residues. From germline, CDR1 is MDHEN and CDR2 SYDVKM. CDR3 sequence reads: CASSLEYERNRPETQYF. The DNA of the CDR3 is TGTGCCAGCAGTTTAGAATATGAGCGTAACAGGCCGGAGACCCAGTACTTC.

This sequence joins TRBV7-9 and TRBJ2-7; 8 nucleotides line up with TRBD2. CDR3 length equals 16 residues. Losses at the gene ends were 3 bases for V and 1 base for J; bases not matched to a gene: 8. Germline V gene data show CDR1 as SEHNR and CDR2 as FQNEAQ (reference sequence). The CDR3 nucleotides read TGTGCCAGCAGCTTTAGTTACGGGAGGGATTCCTACGAGCAGTACTTC. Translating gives CASSFSYGRDSYEQYF.

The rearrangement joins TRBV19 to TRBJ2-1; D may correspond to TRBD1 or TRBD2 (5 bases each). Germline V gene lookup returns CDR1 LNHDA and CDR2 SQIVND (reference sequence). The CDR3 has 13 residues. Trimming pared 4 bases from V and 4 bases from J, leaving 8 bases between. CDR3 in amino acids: CASSRDPYNEQFF. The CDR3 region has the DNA TGTGCCAGTAGTAGGGACCCTTACAATGAGCAGTTCTTC.

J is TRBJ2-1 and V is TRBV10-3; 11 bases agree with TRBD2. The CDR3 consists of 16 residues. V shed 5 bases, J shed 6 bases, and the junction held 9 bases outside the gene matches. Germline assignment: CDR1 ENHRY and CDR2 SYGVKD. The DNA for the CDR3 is TGTGCCATCAGTCCACCGGGACTAGCGGTTGTCAATGAGCAGTTCTTC. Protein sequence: CAISPPGLAVVNEQFF.

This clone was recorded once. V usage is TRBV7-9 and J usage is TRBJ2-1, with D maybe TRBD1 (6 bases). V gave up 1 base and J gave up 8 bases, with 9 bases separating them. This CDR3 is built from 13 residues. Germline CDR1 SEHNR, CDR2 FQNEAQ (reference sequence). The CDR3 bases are TGTGCCAGCAGCTTAGTGACAGGTGATGAGCAGTTCTTC. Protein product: CASSLVTGDEQFF.

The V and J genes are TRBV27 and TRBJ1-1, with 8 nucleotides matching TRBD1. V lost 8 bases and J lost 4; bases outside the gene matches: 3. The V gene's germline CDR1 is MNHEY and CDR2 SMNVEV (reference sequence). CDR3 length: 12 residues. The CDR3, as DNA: TGTGCCAGCCACACAGGGGGCACTGAAGCTTTCTTT. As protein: CASHTGGTEAFF.

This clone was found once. The CDR3 reads CASEPDRNTEAFF. The CDR3 nucleotides read TGTGCTAGTGAACCGGACAGGAACACTGAAGCTTTCTTT. The chain is built from TRBV12-5 and TRBJ1-1, with D perhaps matching TRBD1 (6 bases). Deletions cut 7 bases from V and 1 base from J, with 10 bases between. The CDR3 extends over 13 amino acids. Looked up from germline, CDR1 is LGHNT and CDR2 is FRNRAP.

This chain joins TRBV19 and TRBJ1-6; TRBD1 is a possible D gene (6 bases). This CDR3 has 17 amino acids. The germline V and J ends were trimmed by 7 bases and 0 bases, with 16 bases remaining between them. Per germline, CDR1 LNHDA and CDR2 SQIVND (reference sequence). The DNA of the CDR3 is TGTGCCAGTAATGCGGCAGGGGTAAGCTCCTATAATTCACCCCTCCACTTT. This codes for CASNAAGVSSYNSPLHF.

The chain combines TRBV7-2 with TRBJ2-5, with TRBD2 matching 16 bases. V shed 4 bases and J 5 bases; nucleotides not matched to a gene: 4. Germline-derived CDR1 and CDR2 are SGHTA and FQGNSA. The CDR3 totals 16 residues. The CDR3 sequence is CASSSGLAGGPETQYF. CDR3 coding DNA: TGTGCCAGCAGCTCGGGACTAGCGGGAGGGCCGGAGACCCAGTACTTC.

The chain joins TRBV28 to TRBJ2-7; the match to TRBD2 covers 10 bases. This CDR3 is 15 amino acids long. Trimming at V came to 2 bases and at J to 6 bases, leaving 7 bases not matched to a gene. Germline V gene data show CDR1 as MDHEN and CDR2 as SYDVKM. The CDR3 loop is CASSLLAGAGSEQYF. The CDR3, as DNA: TGTGCCAGCAGTTTACTAGCGGGAGCGGGAAGCGAGCAGTACTTC.

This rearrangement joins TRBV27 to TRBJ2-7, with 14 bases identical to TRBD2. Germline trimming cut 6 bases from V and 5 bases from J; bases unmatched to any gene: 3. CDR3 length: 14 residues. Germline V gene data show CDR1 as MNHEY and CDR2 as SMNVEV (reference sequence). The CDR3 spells CASRRGLAGDEQYF. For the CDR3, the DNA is TGTGCCAGCAGGAGGGGACTAGCGGGAGACGAGCAGTACTTC.

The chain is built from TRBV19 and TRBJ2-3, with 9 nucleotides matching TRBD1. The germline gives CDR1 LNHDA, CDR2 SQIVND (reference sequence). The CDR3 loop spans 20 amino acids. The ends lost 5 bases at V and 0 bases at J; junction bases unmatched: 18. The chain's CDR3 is CASSAQPGQGPILSTDTQYF. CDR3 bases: TGTGCCAGTAGTGCTCAGCCGGGACAGGGACCCATTCTTAGCACAGATACGCAGTATTTT. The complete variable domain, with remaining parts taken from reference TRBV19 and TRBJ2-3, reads DGGITQSPKYLFRKEGQNVTLSCEQNLNHDAMYWYRQDPGQGLRLIYYSQIVNDFQKGDIAEGYSVSREKKESFPLTVTSAQKNPTAFYLCASSAQPGQGPILSTDTQYFGPGTRLTVL.

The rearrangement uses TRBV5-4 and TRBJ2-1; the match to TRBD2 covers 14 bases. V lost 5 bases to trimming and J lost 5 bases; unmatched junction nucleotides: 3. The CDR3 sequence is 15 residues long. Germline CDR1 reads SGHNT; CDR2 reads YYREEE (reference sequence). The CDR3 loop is CASRGTSGSDNEQFF. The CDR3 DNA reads TGTGCCAGCAGAGGGACTAGCGGGAGTGACAATGAGCAGTTCTTC.

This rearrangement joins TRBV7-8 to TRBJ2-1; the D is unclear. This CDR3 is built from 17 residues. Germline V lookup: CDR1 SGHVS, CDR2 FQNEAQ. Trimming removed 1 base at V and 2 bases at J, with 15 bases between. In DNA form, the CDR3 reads TGTGCCAGCAGCTTAGATGGCGCCCCGAGCCCCTACAATGAGCAGTTCTTC. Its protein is CASSLDGAPSPYNEQFF.

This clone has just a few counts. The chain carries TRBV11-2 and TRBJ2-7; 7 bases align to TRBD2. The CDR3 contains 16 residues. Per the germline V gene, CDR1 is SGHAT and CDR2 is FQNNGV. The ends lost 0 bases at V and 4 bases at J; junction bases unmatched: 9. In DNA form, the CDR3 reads TGTGCCAGCAGCTTAGATCACCGCGGGAGTCAGTACGAGCAGTACTTC. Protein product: CASSLDHRGSQYEQYF.

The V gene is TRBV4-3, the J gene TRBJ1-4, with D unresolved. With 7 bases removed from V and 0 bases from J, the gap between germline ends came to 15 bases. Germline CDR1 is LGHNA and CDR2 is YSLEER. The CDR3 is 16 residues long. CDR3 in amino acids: CASKAVRTATNEKLFF. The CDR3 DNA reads TGCGCCAGCAAAGCCGTACGGACGGCAACTAATGAAAAACTGTTTTTT.

The CDR3: CSVVPGGPFNEQFF. The CDR3 bases are TGCAGCGTTGTGCCGGGAGGGCCCTTCAATGAGCAGTTCTTC. The rearrangement uses TRBV29-1 and TRBJ2-1; TRBD2 aligns across 8 bases. Germline V lookup: CDR1 SQVTM, CDR2 ANQGSEA. J lost 6 bases, V lost 4 bases, and 8 bases had no gene match. This CDR3 is built from 14 residues.

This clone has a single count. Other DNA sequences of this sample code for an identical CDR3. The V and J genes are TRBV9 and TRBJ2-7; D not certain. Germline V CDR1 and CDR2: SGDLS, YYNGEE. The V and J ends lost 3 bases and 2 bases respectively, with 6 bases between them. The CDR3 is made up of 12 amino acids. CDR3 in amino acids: CASSAVPYEQYF. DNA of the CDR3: TGTGCCAGCAGCGCAGTCCCCTACGAGCAGTACTTC.

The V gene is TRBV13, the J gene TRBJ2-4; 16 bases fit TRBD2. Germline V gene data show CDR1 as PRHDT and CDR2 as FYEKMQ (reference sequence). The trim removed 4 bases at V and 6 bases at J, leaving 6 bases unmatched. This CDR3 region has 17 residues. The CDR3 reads CASSSGLAGGHGNIQYF. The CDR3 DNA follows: TGTGCCAGCAGCTCGGGACTAGCGGGAGGGCACGGAAACATTCAGTACTTC.